These 9 T cell receptor beta chains originate from one sample sequenced in a study of a mutant IDH1 vaccine in newly diagnosed glioma. Documented time point: baseline, week 1 (first vaccination visit). Treatment: pre-vaccination baseline after standard-of-care therapy. Profiled with immunoSEQ multiplex PCR; TCRdb holds only in-frame clones, not every one. Here the sample spans under 25,000 clones, 93% being singletons. The input for sequencing was PBMCs, taken from a glioma patient treated with radiotherapy, temozolomide or both. The receptors derive from a man aged 35 to 55 with glioma.

V and J are TRBV6-1 and TRBJ1-1; D might be TRBD1 (6 bases). The CDR3 consists of 17 residues. Germline CDR1 is MNHNS and CDR2 is SASEGT. The ends were cut back, 4 bases at V and 1 base at J, with 19 bases in the middle. This chain's CDR3 is CASSVWGGPRGNTEAFF. CDR3 sequence (DNA): TGTGCCAGCAGTGTTTGGGGGGGCCCGCGGGGGAACACTGAAGCTTTCTTT.

J is TRBJ2-3 and V is TRBV10-3, with 7 nucleotides matching TRBD2. The V segment lost 3 bases and the J segment 1 base; nucleotides outside the gene matches: 10. This CDR3 contains 17 residues. From germline, CDR1 is ENHRY and CDR2 SYGVKD. For the CDR3, the DNA is TGTGCCATCAGTGATTATACGGGGCTAGCGGGCACAGATACGCAGTATTTT. Encoded protein: CAISDYTGLAGTDTQYF.

J is TRBJ1-1 and V is TRBV19; no firm D call. CDR3 size: 13 residues. V shed 1 base and J shed 10 bases, with 13 bases lying between them. Germline CDR1 is LNHDA and CDR2 is SQIVND (reference sequence). The CDR3 spells CASSIAVTAGAFF. CDR3 DNA sequence: TGTGCCAGTAGTATAGCAGTCACCGCTGGAGCTTTCTTT.

The chain combines TRBV4-2 with TRBJ2-3, with unresolved D. The CDR3 runs to 16 residues. Trimming cost V 0 bases and J 6 bases, with 16 bases left between them. CDR1 LGHNA and CDR2 YNFKEQ come from the germline V gene. This CDR3 reads CASSQDLSSAIDTQYF. As DNA, the CDR3 is TGTGCCAGCAGCCAAGATCTCTCCTCAGCAATCGATACGCAGTATTTT.

The rearrangement uses TRBV30 and TRBJ1-1; D is unclear. The CDR3 length is 13 residues. Trimming removed 0 bases at V and 0 bases at J, with 5 bases between. The germline V gene has CDR1 GTSNPN and CDR2 SVGIG (reference sequence). CDR3 amino acids: CAWSVQVNTEAFF. The CDR3 coding sequence is TGTGCCTGGAGTGTGCAGGTGAACACTGAAGCTTTCTTT.

The chain combines TRBV5-4 with TRBJ1-4; perhaps TRBD1 as D (5 bases). Looked up from germline, CDR1 is SGHNT and CDR2 is YYREEE (reference sequence). The CDR3 is 13 residues long. V lost 2 bases, J lost 8 bases, and 10 bases lay in between. Here the CDR3 DNA reads TGTGCCAGCAGCTTCCAGGGTAGGGAAAAACTGTTTTTT. Translating gives CASSFQGREKLFF.

The CDR3 is CASSPDRVGTEAFF. DNA of the CDR3: TGTGCCAGCAGCCCGGATAGGGTGGGGACTGAAGCTTTCTTT. The rearrangement links TRBV9 to TRBJ1-1, with D hard to call. With 4 bases removed from V and 5 bases from J, the gap between germline ends came to 15 bases. Germline V CDR1 and CDR2: SGDLS, YYNGEE. The CDR3 covers 14 residues. Combining the CDR3 with reference TRBV9 and TRBJ1-1 gives the whole variable domain DSGVTQTPKHLITATGQRVTLRCSPRSGDLSVYWYQQSLDQGLQFLIQYYNGEERAKGNILERFSAQQFPDLHSELNLSSLELGDSALYFCASSPDRVGTEAFFGQGTRLTVV.

The rearrangement joins TRBV19 to TRBJ2-1; D might be TRBD1 (5 bases). The CDR3 runs to 14 residues. CDR1 and CDR2 from the germline V gene are LNHDA and SQIVND (reference sequence). Trimming took off 4 bases at V and 4 bases at J, with 11 bases between the two ends. The CDR3 reads CASSTNRNYNEQFF. Written as DNA, the CDR3 is TGTGCCAGTAGTACCAACAGGAATTACAATGAGCAGTTCTTC.

The chain carries TRBV5-1 and TRBJ2-3; 9 bases map to TRBD1. CDR3 length equals 16 residues. The trim removed 0 bases at V and 5 bases at J, leaving 7 bases unmatched. The V gene's germline CDR1 is SGHRS and CDR2 YFSETQ. The DNA for the CDR3 is TGCGCCAGCAGCTTGGCTCTGGACAGGGGTCTAGATACGCAGTATTTT. Protein product: CASSLALDRGLDTQYF.